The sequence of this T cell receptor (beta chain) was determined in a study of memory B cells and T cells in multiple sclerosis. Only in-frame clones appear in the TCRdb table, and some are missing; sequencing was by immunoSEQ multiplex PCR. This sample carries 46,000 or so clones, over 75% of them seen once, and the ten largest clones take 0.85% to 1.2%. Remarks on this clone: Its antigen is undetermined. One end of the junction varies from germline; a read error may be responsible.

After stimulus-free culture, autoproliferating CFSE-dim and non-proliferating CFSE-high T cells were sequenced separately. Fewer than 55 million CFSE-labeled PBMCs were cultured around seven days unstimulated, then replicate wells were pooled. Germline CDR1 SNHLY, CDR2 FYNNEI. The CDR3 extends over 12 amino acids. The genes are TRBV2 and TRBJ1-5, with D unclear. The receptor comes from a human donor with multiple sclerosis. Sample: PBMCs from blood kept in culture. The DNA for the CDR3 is TGTGCCAGCAGAGAAGAGGGTCAGCCCCAGCATTTT. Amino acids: CASREEGQPQHF.